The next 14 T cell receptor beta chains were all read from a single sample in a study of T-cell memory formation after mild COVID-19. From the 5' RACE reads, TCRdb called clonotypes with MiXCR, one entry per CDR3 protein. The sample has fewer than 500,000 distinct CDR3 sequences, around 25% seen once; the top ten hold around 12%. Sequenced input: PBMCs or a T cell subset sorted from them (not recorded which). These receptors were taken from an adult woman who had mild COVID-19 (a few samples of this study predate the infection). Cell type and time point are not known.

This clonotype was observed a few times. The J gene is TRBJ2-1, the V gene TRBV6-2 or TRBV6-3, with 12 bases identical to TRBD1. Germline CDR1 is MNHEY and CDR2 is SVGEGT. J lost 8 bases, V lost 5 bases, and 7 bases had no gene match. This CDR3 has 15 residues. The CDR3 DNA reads TGTGCCAGCAGTCCCCGGGACAGGGGGCTCGATGAGCAGTTCTTC. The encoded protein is CASSPRDRGLDEQFF.

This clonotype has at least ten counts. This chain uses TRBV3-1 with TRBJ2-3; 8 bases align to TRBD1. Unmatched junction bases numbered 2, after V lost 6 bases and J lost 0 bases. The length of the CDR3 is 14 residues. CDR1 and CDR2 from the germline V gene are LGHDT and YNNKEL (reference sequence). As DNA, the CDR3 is TGTGCCAGCAGATGGACAGGGAGCACAGATACGCAGTATTTT. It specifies CASRWTGSTDTQYF.

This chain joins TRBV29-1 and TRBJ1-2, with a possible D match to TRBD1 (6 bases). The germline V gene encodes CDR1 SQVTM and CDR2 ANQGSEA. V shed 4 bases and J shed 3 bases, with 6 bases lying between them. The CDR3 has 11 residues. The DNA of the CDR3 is TGCAGCGTTGGACAGGACTATGGCTACACCTTC. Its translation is CSVGQDYGYTF.

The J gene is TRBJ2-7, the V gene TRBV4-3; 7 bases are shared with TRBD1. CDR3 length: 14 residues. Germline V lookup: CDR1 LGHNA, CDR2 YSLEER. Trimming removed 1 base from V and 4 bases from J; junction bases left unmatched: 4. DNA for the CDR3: TGCGCCAGCAGCCAAGCCATACAGGGGTACGAGCAGTACTTC. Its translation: CASSQAIQGYEQYF.

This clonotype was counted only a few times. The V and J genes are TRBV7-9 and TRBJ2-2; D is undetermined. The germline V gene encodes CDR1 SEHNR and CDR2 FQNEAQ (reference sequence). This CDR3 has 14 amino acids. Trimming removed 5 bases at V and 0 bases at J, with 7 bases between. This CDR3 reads CASSHASNTGELFF. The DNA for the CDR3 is TGTGCCAGCAGCCATGCCTCGAACACCGGGGAGCTGTTTTTT.

CDR3 DNA sequence: TGCAGCGCCCACGGCAACTATGGCTACACCTTC. Its protein product is CSAHGNYGYTF. V usage is TRBV29-1 and J usage is TRBJ1-2, with D unclear. The CDR3 consists of 11 residues. Germline loops: CDR1 SQVTM, CDR2 ANQGSEA. Trimming left V 7 bases short and J 2 bases short, with 8 bases between. The whole variable domain, remainder taken from reference TRBV29-1 and TRBJ1-2, is SAVISQKPSRDICQRGTSLTIQCQVDSQVTMMFWYRQQPGQSLTLIATANQGSEATYESGFVIDKFPISRPNLTFSTLTVSNMSPEDSSIYLCSAHGNYGYTFGSGTRLTVV.

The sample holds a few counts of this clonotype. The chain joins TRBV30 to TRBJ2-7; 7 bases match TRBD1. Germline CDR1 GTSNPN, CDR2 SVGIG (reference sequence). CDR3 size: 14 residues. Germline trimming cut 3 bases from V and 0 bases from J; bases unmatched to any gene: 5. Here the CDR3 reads CAWRIGTVSYEQYF. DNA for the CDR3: TGTGCCTGGAGGATAGGGACAGTCTCCTACGAGCAGTACTTC.

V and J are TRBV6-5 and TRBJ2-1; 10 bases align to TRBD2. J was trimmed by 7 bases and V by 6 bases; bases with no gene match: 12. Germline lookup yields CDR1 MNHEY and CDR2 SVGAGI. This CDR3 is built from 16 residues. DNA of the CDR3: TGTGCCAGCAGCATTGGACTAGCGGTGGGACGGAATGAGCAGTTCTTC. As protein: CASSIGLAVGRNEQFF.

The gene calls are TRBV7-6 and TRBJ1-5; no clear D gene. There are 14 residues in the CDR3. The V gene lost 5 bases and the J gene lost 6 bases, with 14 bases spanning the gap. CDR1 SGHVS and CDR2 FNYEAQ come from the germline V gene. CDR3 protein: CASSLAILGQPQHF. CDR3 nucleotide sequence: TGTGCCAGCAGCCTGGCGATTCTGGGTCAGCCCCAGCATTTT.

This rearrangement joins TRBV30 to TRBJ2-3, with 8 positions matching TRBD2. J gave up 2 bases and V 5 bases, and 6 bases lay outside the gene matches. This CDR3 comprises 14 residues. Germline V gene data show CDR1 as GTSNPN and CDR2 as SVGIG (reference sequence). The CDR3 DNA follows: TGTGCCTGGGGCGCGGGGGGCCTCACAGATACGCAGTATTTT. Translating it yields CAWGAGGLTDTQYF. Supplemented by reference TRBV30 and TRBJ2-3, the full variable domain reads SQTIHQWPATLVQPVGSPLSLECTVEGTSNPNLYWYRQAAGRGLQLLFYSVGIGQISSEVPQNLSASRPQDRQFILSSKKLLLSDSGFYLCAWGAGGLTDTQYFGPGTRLTVL.

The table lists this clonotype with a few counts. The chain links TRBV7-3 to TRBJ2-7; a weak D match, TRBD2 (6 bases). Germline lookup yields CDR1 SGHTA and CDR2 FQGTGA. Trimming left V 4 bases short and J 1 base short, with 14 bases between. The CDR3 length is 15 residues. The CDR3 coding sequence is TGTGCCAGCAGCTCGGCGATGGGGACTTCCTACGAGCAGTACTTC. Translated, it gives CASSSAMGTSYEQYF. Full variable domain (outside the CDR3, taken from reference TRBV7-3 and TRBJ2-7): GAGVSQTPSNKVTEKGKYVELRCDPISGHTALYWYRQSLGQGPEFLIYFQGTGAADDSGLPNDRFFAVRPEGSVSTLKIQRTERGDSAVYLCASSSAMGTSYEQYFGPGTRLTVT.

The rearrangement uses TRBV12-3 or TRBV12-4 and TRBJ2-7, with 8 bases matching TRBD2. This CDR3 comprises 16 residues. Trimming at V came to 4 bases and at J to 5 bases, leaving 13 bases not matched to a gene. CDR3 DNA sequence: TGTGCCAGCAGTTACCTACCCGGGGGGGCTAGGGACGAGCAGTACTTC. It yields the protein CASSYLPGGARDEQYF.

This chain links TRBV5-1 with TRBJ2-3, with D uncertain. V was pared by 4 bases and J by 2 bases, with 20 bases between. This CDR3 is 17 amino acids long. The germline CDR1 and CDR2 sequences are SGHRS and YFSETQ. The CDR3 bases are TGCGCCAGCAGCCCCATAGGGCAGCAAAGCCCCACAGATACGCAGTATTTT. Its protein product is CASSPIGQQSPTDTQYF. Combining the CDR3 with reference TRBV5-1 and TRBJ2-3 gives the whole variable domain KAGVTQTPRYLIKTRGQQVTLSCSPISGHRSVSWYQQTPGQGLQFLFEYFSETQRNKGNFPGRFSGRQFSNSRSEMNVSTLELGDSALYLCASSPIGQQSPTDTQYFGPGTRLTVL.

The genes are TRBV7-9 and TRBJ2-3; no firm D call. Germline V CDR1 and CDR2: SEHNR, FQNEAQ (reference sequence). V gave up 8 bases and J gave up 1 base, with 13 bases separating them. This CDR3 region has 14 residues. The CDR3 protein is CASHVAGGTDTQYF. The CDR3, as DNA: TGTGCCAGCCATGTAGCCGGAGGCACAGATACGCAGTATTTT. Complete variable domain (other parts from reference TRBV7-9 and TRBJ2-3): DTGVSQNPRHKITKRGQNVTFRCDPISEHNRLYWYRQTLGQGPEFLTYFQNEAQLEKSRLLSDRFSAERPKGSFSTLEIQRTEQGDSAMYLCASHVAGGTDTQYFGPGTRLTVL.